A single sample gave rise to the 12 T cell receptor beta chains below, sequenced in a study of blood T cell repertoires in COVID-19. TCRdb's table, derived via immunoSEQ multiplex PCR, lists solely in-frame clones and lacks some. This table has 60,000 to 100,000 clones, approximately 90% appearing once. Input material: peripheral blood. Receptors originate from a man aged 45-60 years with active COVID-19.

This chain uses TRBV5-1 with TRBJ1-5; D uncertain. Trimming cost V 3 bases and J 5 bases, with 12 bases left between them. Germline CDR1 reads SGHRS; CDR2 reads YFSETQ. The length of the CDR3 is 14 residues. This CDR3 is CASSSRGGDQPQHF. The CDR3 DNA reads as TGCGCCAGCAGCTCGCGGGGAGGCGATCAGCCCCAGCATTTT.

The chain joins TRBV6-5 to TRBJ1-2; 8 positions agree with TRBD1. The CDR3 sequence is 15 residues long. Germline V gene data show CDR1 as MNHEY and CDR2 as SVGAGI. V was pared by 0 bases and J by 6 bases, with 6 bases of the junction left unmatched. The CDR3 region has the DNA TGTGCCAGCAGTTACTCGCCAGGGGGCGCCAATGGCTACACCTTC. Encoded protein: CASSYSPGGANGYTF.

This chain links TRBV5-1 with TRBJ2-5, with a possible D match to TRBD1 (5 bases). Per germline, CDR1 SGHRS and CDR2 YFSETQ. The length of the CDR3 is 13 residues. The V and J ends lost 1 base and 4 bases respectively, with 8 bases between them. CDR3 DNA sequence: TGCGCCAGCAGCTTGAGCAGGGTAGAGACCCAGTACTTC. Amino acid sequence: CASSLSRVETQYF.

This clone is medium-sized (0.01 to 0.1%) by share. This chain uses TRBV4-1 with TRBJ2-7; possibly TRBD2 for D (5 bases). The germline V gene encodes CDR1 MGHRA and CDR2 YSYEKL. Trimming stripped 1 base from V and 12 bases from J, with 16 bases between. The CDR3 sequence is 13 residues long. CDR3 loop: CASSQGGSPSMYF. The CDR3 DNA reads TGCGCCAGCAGCCAAGGCGGGTCGCCAAGCATGTACTTC.

The CDR3: CASTLRGSRGYTF. CDR3 DNA: TGTGCCAGCACCCTAAGGGGGTCGAGGGGCTACACCTTC. The chain couples TRBV3-1 (or the pseudogene TRBV3-2) to TRBJ1-2; perhaps TRBD1 as D (6 bases). This CDR3 has 13 amino acids. The ends were cut back, 7 bases at V and 8 bases at J, with 17 bases in the middle. CDR1 LGHDT and CDR2 YNNKEL come from the germline V gene (reference sequence).

The chain recombines TRBV6-5 with TRBJ1-2; no reliable D call. Deletions cut 5 bases from V and 4 bases from J, with 17 bases between. Per germline, CDR1 MNHEY and CDR2 SVGAGI. This CDR3 region has 15 residues. CDR3 amino acids: CASSTRGGISYGYTF. In nucleotides, the CDR3 is TGTGCCAGCAGTACCCGGGGAGGGATCAGCTATGGCTACACCTTC.

The chain employs TRBV15 and TRBJ2-2; D gene unclear. From germline, CDR1 is LNHNV and CDR2 YYDKDF (reference sequence). This CDR3 contains 13 residues. V dropped 0 bases and J dropped 5 bases, with 4 bases sitting between them. This CDR3 reads CATSRDRTGELFF. The CDR3 DNA is TGTGCCACCAGCAGAGATCGGACCGGGGAGCTGTTTTTT.

The chain combines TRBV3-1 (or the pseudogene TRBV3-2) with TRBJ1-4; 9 bases are shared with TRBD1. Germline CDR1 is LGHDT and CDR2 is YNNKEL (reference sequence). The CDR3 has 14 residues. Losses at the gene ends were 4 bases for V and 8 bases for J; bases not matched to a gene: 5. CDR3 coding DNA: TGTGCCAGCAGCCCCCGGACAGGGGTCGAAAAACTGTTTTTT. It yields the protein CASSPRTGVEKLFF.

This chain joins TRBV5-1 and TRBJ1-2, with 12 bases that match TRBD1. Germline-derived CDR1 and CDR2 are SGHRS and YFSETQ. The CDR3 length is 15 residues. Trimming cost V 4 bases and J 4 bases; bases outside gene matches: 5. The CDR3 loop is CASSTGQGATYGYTF. In nucleotides, the CDR3 is TGCGCCAGCAGCACGGGACAGGGGGCAACCTATGGCTACACCTTC. Variable domain in full (rest from reference TRBV5-1 and TRBJ1-2): KAGVTQTPRYLIKTRGQQVTLSCSPISGHRSVSWYQQTPGQGLQFLFEYFSETQRNKGNFPGRFSGRQFSNSRSEMNVSTLELGDSALYLCASSTGQGATYGYTFGSGTRLTVV.

The rearrangement joins TRBV7-9 to TRBJ2-5; TRBD2 matches at 9 bases. Germline CDR1 reads SEHNR; CDR2 reads FQNEAQ (reference sequence). The CDR3 has 16 residues. Unmatched junction bases numbered 7, after V lost 0 bases and J lost 5 bases. CDR3 nucleotide sequence: TGTGCCAGCAGCTTAGCGCTAAGCGGGGGGCTGGAGACCCAGTACTTC. It specifies CASSLALSGGLETQYF.

The chain is built from TRBV4-3 and TRBJ2-5, with 7 bases fitting TRBD1. The germline V gene encodes CDR1 LGHNA and CDR2 YSLEER. The V gene end was trimmed by 3 bases and the J gene end by 1 base; junction bases not matched to a gene: 8. This CDR3 contains 16 residues. The DNA for the CDR3 is TGCGCCAGCAGCCATACACTTGGGACAGTCCAAGAGACCCAGTACTTC. Translation: CASSHTLGTVQETQYF.

This rearrangement joins TRBV15 to TRBJ2-3, with 7 bases matching TRBD2. The CDR3 has 14 residues. Trimming removed 4 bases from V and 1 base from J; junction bases left unmatched: 2. Germline assignment: CDR1 LNHNV and CDR2 YYDKDF (reference sequence). CDR3: CATSIAGGTDTQYF. CDR3 nucleotide sequence: TGTGCCACCAGCATTGCGGGAGGCACAGATACGCAGTATTTT.